The 23 T cell receptor beta chains below come from one sample, sequenced in a study of blood T cell repertoires in COVID-19. The repertoire was sequenced with immunoSEQ multiplex PCR; TCRdb's copy has only in-frame clones and lacks some. Among roughly 250,000 clones listed, 88% were seen once. Sequencing was performed on peripheral blood. The source is a woman aged 40 to 50 who had recovered from COVID-19.

The V gene is TRBV29-1, the J gene TRBJ2-3, with TRBD1 as a possible D gene (5 bases). Trimming cost V 7 bases and J 2 bases, with 19 bases left between them. In germline, CDR1 is SQVTM, CDR2 ANQGSEA. CDR3 size: 15 residues. Written as DNA, the CDR3 is TGCAGCGCCTCGGACATCCCCGGGCACACAGATACGCAGTATTTT. Translating it yields CSASDIPGHTDTQYF.

J is TRBJ1-5 and V is TRBV30; TRBD1 is a possible D gene (6 bases). Germline loops: CDR1 GTSNPN, CDR2 SVGIG (reference sequence). This CDR3 is 13 amino acids long. The V and J ends lost 3 bases and 7 bases respectively, with 13 bases between them. The CDR3 protein is CAWSGGAGQPQHF. In DNA form, the CDR3 reads TGTGCCTGGAGCGGGGGGGCGGGGCAGCCCCAGCATTTT.

The count of this clone is one. The V call is TRBV4-1, the J call TRBJ2-1; tentative D call: TRBD2 (5 bases). Germline V lookup: CDR1 MGHRA, CDR2 YSYEKL. The CDR3 is 16 residues long. V shed 3 bases and J shed 0 bases, with 12 bases lying between them. The CDR3 DNA reads as TGCGCCAGCAGCCATCCCAGCGGTAGCTCCTACAATGAGCAGTTCTTC. Translation gives CASSHPSGSSYNEQFF.

V gene TRBV23-1 combines with J gene TRBJ1-2; tentative D call: TRBD1 (6 bases). TRBV23-1 counts as an open reading frame of uncertain function. The CDR3 extends over 19 amino acids. Trimming took off 2 bases at V and 4 bases at J, with 26 bases between the two ends. CDR3 DNA: TGCGCCAGCAGTCAACGGGGCCTCGCGGGGGCCAACCCAGGCTATGGCTACACCTTC. Translated: CASSQRGLAGANPGYGYTF.

The chain recombines TRBV9 with TRBJ2-1; 7 bases are shared with TRBD2. V gave up 3 bases and J gave up 4 bases; unmatched junction bases: 13. CDR3 length: 17 residues. Germline CDR1 and CDR2: SGDLS and YYNGEE. The CDR3 DNA is TGTGCCAGCAGCGCAAGTGCGGCGGGAGTGTCGTACAATGAGCAGTTCTTC. Its protein is CASSASAAGVSYNEQFF.

V gene TRBV7-2 combines with J gene TRBJ1-3; 9 nucleotides line up with TRBD1. V dropped 0 bases and J dropped 3; count of bases not matched to a gene: 9. In germline, CDR1 is SGHTA, CDR2 FQGNSA. CDR3 size: 18 residues. The CDR3 loop is CASSLAWGGTGRGNTIYF. The CDR3 bases are TGTGCCAGCAGCTTAGCGTGGGGGGGGACAGGGCGTGGAAACACCATATATTTT. The full variable domain, with the rest looked up from reference TRBV7-2 and TRBJ1-3, is GAGVSQSPSNKVTEKGKDVELRCDPISGHTALYWYRQSLGQGLEFLIYFQGNSAPDKSGLPSDRFSAERTGGSVSTLTIQRTQQEDSAVYLCASSLAWGGTGRGNTIYFGEGSWLTVV.

This clone was seen once. The rearrangement joins TRBV9 to TRBJ2-3; 7 nucleotides match TRBD2. V lost 1 base and J lost 1; bases outside the gene matches: 6. The CDR3 extends over 16 amino acids. Germline loops: CDR1 SGDLS, CDR2 YYNGEE. The DNA for the CDR3 is TGTGCCAGCAGCGTACAAACTAGCGCCCGCACAGATACGCAGTATTTT. This translates into CASSVQTSARTDTQYF.

CDR3 region: CASSLPTGNPYGYTF. In DNA, the CDR3 is TGTGCCAGCAGTTTGCCAACAGGGAACCCCTATGGCTACACCTTC. This chain uses TRBV5-6 with TRBJ1-2; a weak D match, TRBD1 (6 bases). V gave up 5 bases and J gave up 4 bases, with 18 bases separating them. CDR1 and CDR2 from the germline V gene are SGHDT and YYEEEE. CDR3 size: 15 residues.

The chain has TRBV11-2 and TRBJ1-3; TRBD1 matches at 9 bases. With 1 base clipped from V and 4 bases from J, the junction kept 5 bases outside the gene matches. CDR3 length: 16 residues. From germline, CDR1 is SGHAT and CDR2 FQNNGV. The CDR3 nucleotides are TGTGCCAGCAGCTTAGTTGGGACAGGGCCCGGAAACACCATATATTTT. This sequence encodes CASSLVGTGPGNTIYF.

This clone has a single count. V usage is TRBV5-1 and J usage is TRBJ2-5; 9 bases align to TRBD2. V shed 0 bases and J 5 bases; nucleotides not matched to a gene: 2. Per the germline V gene, CDR1 is SGHRS and CDR2 is YFSETQ. The CDR3 consists of 14 residues. CDR3 amino acids: CASSLGGREETQYF. The CDR3 DNA reads as TGCGCCAGCAGCTTGGGCGGGAGGGAGGAGACCCAGTACTTC.

This clone was seen a handful of times. The V call is TRBV10-1, the J call TRBJ2-2; weak D call: TRBD1 (5 bases). The CDR3 loop spans 14 amino acids. With 10 bases removed from V and 6 bases from J, the gap between germline ends came to 18 bases. The germline gives CDR1 WNHNN, CDR2 SYGVQD (reference sequence). The CDR3 DNA reads TGCGCCACCTCAGCCAGGTTCAGGGCCGGGGAGCTGTTTTTT. Translation: CATSARFRAGELFF.

V is TRBV12-3 or TRBV12-4 and J is TRBJ1-5; D is uncertain. V lost 6 bases and J 4 bases, leaving 10 bases between the germline ends. This CDR3 comprises 13 residues. The CDR3 coding sequence is TGTGCCAGCAGAGGGCGGGAGAATCAGCCCCAGCATTTT. This encodes CASRGRENQPQHF.

This clone came up once. The chain is built from TRBV18 and TRBJ1-2; 7 bases fit TRBD1. The CDR3 extends over 15 amino acids. Germline V gene lookup returns CDR1 KGHSH and CDR2 LQKENI. V lost 4 bases, J lost 5 bases, and 10 bases stayed unmatched. The DNA of the CDR3 is TGTGCCAGCTCACGACCCGACAGGGCGAAGTATGGCTACACCTTC. It yields the protein CASSRPDRAKYGYTF.

V usage is TRBV4-3 and J usage is TRBJ2-1, with 7 bases aligning to TRBD2. Germline lookup yields CDR1 LGHNA and CDR2 YSLEER. After removal of 4 bases from V and 6 bases from J, the junction contained 6 bases not matched to a gene. The CDR3 is 14 residues long. CDR3 sequence (DNA): TGCGCCAGCAGCCGGCAACTAGCGCCCAATGAGCAGTTCTTC. Translation: CASSRQLAPNEQFF.

The chain is built from TRBV30 and TRBJ2-5; 11 bases agree with TRBD1. V shed 3 bases, J shed 4 bases, and the junction held 10 bases outside the gene matches. CDR1 is GTSNPN, CDR2 SVGIG, per germline (reference sequence). The length of the CDR3 is 16 residues. The CDR3 is CAWSALDRGRLETQYF. The CDR3 region has the DNA TGTGCCTGGAGCGCTCTGGACAGGGGGCGCCTAGAGACCCAGTACTTC.

This rearrangement joins TRBV6-5 to TRBJ1-2; TRBD1 matches 10 bases. Unmatched junction bases numbered 9, after V lost 6 bases and J lost 8 bases. The CDR3 has 14 amino acids. Germline lookup yields CDR1 MNHEY and CDR2 SVGAGI. The CDR3, as DNA: TGTGCCAGCAGGCCAGACAGGGGGCTTGGGGGCTACACCTTC. Its translation is CASRPDRGLGGYTF.

The chain joins TRBV6-5 to TRBJ1-3; D unresolved. Trimming removed 7 bases at V and 0 bases at J, with 13 bases between. CDR3 length: 15 residues. Germline CDR1 reads MNHEY; CDR2 reads SVGAGI. The chain's CDR3 is CASTRTGSSGNTIYF. The CDR3 DNA is TGTGCCAGCACAAGGACCGGGAGCTCTGGAAACACCATATATTTT.

The chain combines TRBV7-9 with TRBJ1-2; the match to TRBD1 covers 8 bases. V shed 1 base, J shed 4 bases, and the junction held 5 bases outside the gene matches. The CDR3 length is 15 residues. Germline assignment: CDR1 SEHNR and CDR2 FQNEAQ (reference sequence). For the CDR3, the DNA is TGTGCCAGCAGCTTAGGGGACAGGTTTAGCTATGGCTACACCTTC. It codes for CASSLGDRFSYGYTF.

The gene calls are TRBV5-5 and TRBJ2-2; TRBD1 is a possible D gene (6 bases). CDR3 size: 16 residues. The V end lost 3 bases, the J end lost 3 bases, and 15 bases lay between the germline ends. Germline values: CDR1 SGHKS, CDR2 YYEKEE (reference sequence). The CDR3 loop reads CASSWMGARDTGELFF. The CDR3 DNA reads TGTGCCAGCAGCTGGATGGGGGCCAGAGACACCGGGGAGCTGTTTTTT.

V and J are TRBV12-3 or TRBV12-4 and TRBJ1-1, with TRBD1 identical over 7 bases. Trimming at V came to 7 bases and at J to 11 bases, leaving 13 bases not matched to a gene. This CDR3 spans 13 amino acids. CDR3 bases: TGTGCCAGCACCCTAAGGGGGCCCAGGGGGGCTTTCTTT. This gives the protein CASTLRGPRGAFF.

The V gene is TRBV6-4, the J gene TRBJ2-6, with no clear D. CDR1 MRHNA and CDR2 SNTAGT come from the germline V gene. Trimming stripped 0 bases from V and 0 bases from J, with 3 bases between. CDR3 length equals 15 residues. The CDR3 nucleotides are TGTGCCAGCAGTGACTCGAGCTCTGGGGCCAACGTCCTGACTTTC. This sequence encodes CASSDSSSGANVLTF.

The rearrangement links TRBV7-2 to TRBJ2-3; 10 bases are shared with TRBD2. The CDR3 has 15 amino acids. The germline gives CDR1 SGHTA, CDR2 FQGNSA. The V segment lost 5 bases and the J segment 8 bases; nucleotides outside the gene matches: 10. The CDR3 nucleotides are TGTGCCAGCAGCCAAAGCGGGAGGGCCCCGGGTACGCAGTATTTT. It yields the protein CASSQSGRAPGTQYF.

The chain employs TRBV5-1 and TRBJ2-1, with 8 positions matching TRBD2. Germline lookup yields CDR1 SGHRS and CDR2 YFSETQ. With 4 bases clipped from V and 8 bases from J, the junction kept 8 bases outside the gene matches. The CDR3 contains 14 residues. The DNA for the CDR3 is TGCGCCAGCAGCCAGCGGGAGCCGGGGGATGAGCAGTTCTTC. Its translation is CASSQREPGDEQFF.